This is a list of T cell receptor beta chains from one sample in a study of cytomegalovirus exposure and HLA in healthy donors. Only in-frame clones appear in the TCRdb table, and some are missing; sequencing was by immunoSEQ multiplex PCR. The sample consists of 80,000 or so clones, about 60% of them appearing once. The material sequenced was PBMCs. All receptors derive from a man aged 25-45 years in good health and CMV-seropositive. Each CDR3 is given with its conserved first and last residue. The order of the fields is D gene, V gene, clone size, J gene, CDR3 DNA, CDR3 protein. D genes are given only for firm matches. Size is omitted from some rows. Given values are once, few, many or a class for expanded clones.

d_call: .
v_call: TRBV7-8
clone_size: .
j_call: TRBJ2-1
cdr3_nt: TGTGCCAGCAGCCCCCGGGACTTTAGCTACAATGAGCAGTTCTTC
cdr3_aa: CASSPRDFSYNEQFF

d_call: TRBD1
v_call: TRBV5-6
clone_size: .
j_call: TRBJ2-1
cdr3_nt: TGTGCCAGTAACCTGGGGACAGGGGAGGATGAGCAGTTCTTC
cdr3_aa: CASNLGTGEDEQFF

d_call: TRBD2
v_call: TRBV19
clone_size: .
j_call: TRBJ2-7
cdr3_nt: TGTGCCAGTAGCCGACCTAGCGGCCCCTACGAGCAGTACTTC
cdr3_aa: CASSRPSGPYEQYF

d_call: .
v_call: TRBV10-1
clone_size: .
j_call: TRBJ2-3
cdr3_nt: TGCGCCAGCCCCAGGGGCACAGATACGCAGTATTTT
cdr3_aa: CASPRGTDTQYF

d_call: TRBD2
v_call: TRBV29-1
clone_size: .
j_call: TRBJ2-7
cdr3_nt: TGCAGTGCCCTGGCGGCTAGCGGGAAGTACGAGCAGTACTTC
cdr3_aa: CSALAASGKYEQYF

d_call: TRBD2
v_call: TRBV7-9
clone_size: .
j_call: TRBJ2-7
cdr3_nt: TGTGCCAGCAGCATAGCGGGAGGGCAACGGACCCACGAGCAGTACTTC
cdr3_aa: CASSIAGGQRTHEQYF

d_call: TRBD2
v_call: TRBV6-1
clone_size: once
j_call: TRBJ2-5
cdr3_nt: TGTGCCAGCAGTGAAGCCGGGGGGGGCCAAGAGACCCAGTACTTC
cdr3_aa: CASSEAGGGQETQYF

d_call: TRBD1
v_call: TRBV29-1
clone_size: .
j_call: TRBJ1-2
cdr3_nt: TGCAGCGGGCGGACAGGGGGAAACTATGGCTACACCTTC
cdr3_aa: CSGRTGGNYGYTF

d_call: .
v_call: TRBV28
clone_size: few
j_call: TRBJ2-2
cdr3_nt: TGTGCCAGCTGGAGGGGATCGTCCGGGGAGCTGTTTTTT
cdr3_aa: CASWRGSSGELFF

d_call: TRBD1
v_call: TRBV4-1
clone_size: .
j_call: TRBJ1-1
cdr3_nt: TGCGCCAGCAGCCAACGTCCCGGGACAGGGCCGGACACTGAAGCTTTCTTT
cdr3_aa: CASSQRPGTGPDTEAFF

d_call: .
v_call: TRBV5-4
clone_size: .
j_call: TRBJ2-1
cdr3_nt: TGTGCCAGCAGCTTTAGCTGGGGAGGTGTTGGGCAGTTCTTC
cdr3_aa: CASSFSWGGVGQFF

d_call: .
v_call: TRBV19
clone_size: .
j_call: TRBJ2-7
cdr3_nt: TGTGCCAGTAGTATAGATAATCTGGGCAGGGTGGGAGAGCAGTACTTC
cdr3_aa: CASSIDNLGRVGEQYF

d_call: TRBD2
v_call: TRBV5-4
clone_size: once
j_call: TRBJ2-2
cdr3_nt: TGTGCCAGCAGCTTGGCCTTCGGGGGGAATGGGAACACCGGGGAGCTGTTTTTT
cdr3_aa: CASSLAFGGNGNTGELFF

d_call: .
v_call: TRBV5-5
clone_size: .
j_call: TRBJ1-1
cdr3_nt: TGTGCCAGCAGCTTGGGAATGGGAGGGGAAGCTTTCTTT
cdr3_aa: CASSLGMGGEAFF

d_call: TRBD2
v_call: TRBV19
clone_size: .
j_call: TRBJ2-1
cdr3_nt: TGTGCCAGTAGTATGGGGGGGAATGAGCAGTTCTTC
cdr3_aa: CASSMGGNEQFF

d_call: TRBD1
v_call: TRBV4-3
clone_size: .
j_call: TRBJ2-7
cdr3_nt: TGCGCCAGCAGCCAAGACCAGACAGGGGACGAGCAGTACTTC
cdr3_aa: CASSQDQTGDEQYF

d_call: TRBD1
v_call: TRBV9
clone_size: .
j_call: TRBJ2-2
cdr3_nt: TGTGCCAGCAGCGTTGGGACAGGGGGTTTCAACACCGGGGAGCTGTTTTTT
cdr3_aa: CASSVGTGGFNTGELFF

d_call: .
v_call: TRBV5-1
clone_size: .
j_call: TRBJ2-1
cdr3_nt: TGCGCCAGCAGCCAACAACCGGGCCGAGGGGGTGAGCAGTTCTTC
cdr3_aa: CASSQQPGRGGEQFF

d_call: TRBD2
v_call: TRBV27
clone_size: .
j_call: TRBJ2-5
cdr3_nt: TGTGCCAGCAGTTCCGCCATTCTAGCGGGTACAAAAGAGACCCAGTACTTC
cdr3_aa: CASSSAILAGTKETQYF

d_call: .
v_call: TRBV25-1
clone_size: few
j_call: TRBJ2-7
cdr3_nt: TGTGCCAGCAGTGAGAGTCTGACAGCCTACTACGAGCAGTACTTC
cdr3_aa: CASSESLTAYYEQYF

d_call: TRBD2
v_call: TRBV29-1
clone_size: .
j_call: TRBJ2-5
cdr3_nt: TGCAGCGTTTCTCGAGCGGGGAACCAAGAGACCCAGTACTTC
cdr3_aa: CSVSRAGNQETQYF

d_call: .
v_call: TRBV7-3
clone_size: .
j_call: TRBJ2-3
cdr3_nt: TGTGCCAGCAGCCCTCCACCTTTCAACAGGGACCGCCCAGATACGCAGTATTTT
cdr3_aa: CASSPPPFNRDRPDTQYF

d_call: .
v_call: TRBV10-3
clone_size: .
j_call: TRBJ2-3
cdr3_nt: TGTGCCATCAGTGAGCGCCGGCTAGCAAGGCCCGATACGCAGTATTTT
cdr3_aa: CAISERRLARPDTQYF

d_call: .
v_call: TRBV6-4
clone_size: .
j_call: TRBJ1-1
cdr3_nt: TGTGCCAGCAGTAAAAGATTCGACAGACGCATGAACACTGAAGCTTTCTTT
cdr3_aa: CASSKRFDRRMNTEAFF

d_call: .
v_call: TRBV30
clone_size: .
j_call: TRBJ2-1
cdr3_nt: TGTGCCTGGAGCCAGAACAATGAGCAGTTCTTC
cdr3_aa: CAWSQNNEQFF

d_call: .
v_call: TRBV11-2
clone_size: .
j_call: TRBJ2-3
cdr3_nt: TGTGCCAGCAGCTTAGGAGGGGGGGTCACAGATACGCAGTATTTT
cdr3_aa: CASSLGGGVTDTQYF

d_call: .
v_call: TRBV28
clone_size: .
j_call: TRBJ1-1
cdr3_nt: TGTGCCAGCAGGGGAGAGGGGGTGGTGGCTGAAGCTTTCTTT
cdr3_aa: CASRGEGVVAEAFF

d_call: TRBD2
v_call: TRBV15
clone_size: .
j_call: TRBJ2-5
cdr3_nt: TGTGCCACCAGCAGGTCTGCAACGGGAGGGCCGCGGGGGACCCAGTACTTC
cdr3_aa: CATSRSATGGPRGTQYF

d_call: .
v_call: TRBV11-3
clone_size: once
j_call: TRBJ2-7
cdr3_nt: TGTGCCAGCAGCCTCTCCGGGAACCTCTACGAGCAGTACTTC
cdr3_aa: CASSLSGNLYEQYF

d_call: TRBD1
v_call: TRBV30
clone_size: .
j_call: TRBJ2-7
cdr3_nt: TGTGCCTGGAGGCCGACAGGGAACAAGCAGTACTTC
cdr3_aa: CAWRPTGNKQYF

d_call: .
v_call: TRBV27
clone_size: .
j_call: TRBJ2-7
cdr3_nt: TGTGCCAGCAGTTTAGGACCCGCGGGTTACGAGCAGTACTTC
cdr3_aa: CASSLGPAGYEQYF

d_call: .
v_call: TRBV19
clone_size: few
j_call: TRBJ1-5
cdr3_nt: TGTGCCAGTAGTACACAGGGCAATCAGCCCCAGCATTTT
cdr3_aa: CASSTQGNQPQHF

d_call: TRBD2
v_call: TRBV5-4
clone_size: .
j_call: TRBJ2-7
cdr3_nt: TGTGCCAGCAGCCCCCAGGGACTAGCGGGTTACCACGAGCAGTACTTC
cdr3_aa: CASSPQGLAGYHEQYF

d_call: TRBD1
v_call: TRBV27
clone_size: .
j_call: TRBJ2-7
cdr3_nt: TGTGCCAGCAGATTGATGGGACAGCTTGGGTACGAGCAGTACTTC
cdr3_aa: CASRLMGQLGYEQYF

d_call: TRBD1
v_call: TRBV14
clone_size: .
j_call: TRBJ2-6
cdr3_nt: TGTGCCAGCAGCCAAGACAGGGGGAACTCTGGGGCCAACGTCCTGACTTTC
cdr3_aa: CASSQDRGNSGANVLTF

d_call: .
v_call: TRBV7-9
clone_size: .
j_call: TRBJ2-2
cdr3_nt: TGTGCCAGCAGCTTAGTCCGGGAAGTCGGGGAGCTGTTTTTT
cdr3_aa: CASSLVREVGELFF

d_call: TRBD2
v_call: TRBV11-2
clone_size: few
j_call: TRBJ2-1
cdr3_nt: TGTGCCAGCAGCTTACCATCCACGACTAGCAATCAAAATGAGCAGTTCTTC
cdr3_aa: CASSLPSTTSNQNEQFF

d_call: TRBD2
v_call: TRBV10-3
clone_size: .
j_call: TRBJ2-7
cdr3_nt: TGTGCCATCAGTGAAGGAGCGGGAGTCTACGAGCAGTACTTC
cdr3_aa: CAISEGAGVYEQYF

d_call: .
v_call: TRBV7-9
clone_size: .
j_call: TRBJ1-6
cdr3_nt: TGTGCCAGCAGCTTAGAACAGGTCAATAATTCACCCCTCCACTTT
cdr3_aa: CASSLEQVNNSPLHF

d_call: .
v_call: TRBV11-3
clone_size: .
j_call: TRBJ2-2
cdr3_nt: TGTGCCAGCAGCTTAAGTTATAGGAACACCGGGGAGCTGTTTTTT
cdr3_aa: CASSLSYRNTGELFF

d_call: .
v_call: TRBV18
clone_size: few
j_call: TRBJ1-5
cdr3_nt: TGTGCCAGCTCCTTTTCGGGTAGCAATCAGCCCCAGCATTTT
cdr3_aa: CASSFSGSNQPQHF

d_call: .
v_call: TRBV5-6
clone_size: .
j_call: TRBJ2-7
cdr3_nt: TGTGCCAGCACCGAACTCGTTATCTCAAACTCCTACGAGCAGTACTTC
cdr3_aa: CASTELVISNSYEQYF

d_call: .
v_call: TRBV5-1
clone_size: .
j_call: TRBJ2-7
cdr3_nt: TGCGCCAGCAGACCGGACTCTCAGTCCTACGAGCAGTACTTC
cdr3_aa: CASRPDSQSYEQYF

d_call: .
v_call: TRBV6-5
clone_size: .
j_call: TRBJ2-3
cdr3_nt: TGTGCCAGCAGTCCCGGACAGAGCACAGATACGCAGTATTTT
cdr3_aa: CASSPGQSTDTQYF

d_call: TRBD2
v_call: TRBV19
clone_size: once
j_call: TRBJ2-5
cdr3_nt: TGTGCCAGTAGTAATCCTAGCGGGGGCCTAGAGACCCAGTACTTC
cdr3_aa: CASSNPSGGLETQYF

d_call: .
v_call: TRBV7-7
clone_size: few
j_call: TRBJ1-2
cdr3_nt: TGTGCCAGCAGCCCTGACGGAGTTTCTGGCTACACCTTC
cdr3_aa: CASSPDGVSGYTF

d_call: TRBD1
v_call: TRBV28
clone_size: few
j_call: TRBJ2-5
cdr3_nt: TGTGCCAGCAGCTCCTCAGCTCTTGACCGGGACAGACTCCAAGAGACCCAGTACTTC
cdr3_aa: CASSSSALDRDRLQETQYF

d_call: .
v_call: TRBV7-9
clone_size: .
j_call: TRBJ1-2
cdr3_nt: TGTGCCAGCAGCTTAGAATCGGGGAGCTATGGCTACACCTTC
cdr3_aa: CASSLESGSYGYTF

d_call: TRBD2
v_call: TRBV6-5
clone_size: .
j_call: TRBJ2-1
cdr3_nt: TGTGCCAGCGGGGGGGGACTAGCGGGAGGTTACGTGTTCTTC
cdr3_aa: CASGGGLAGGYVFF

d_call: TRBD1
v_call: TRBV6-1
clone_size: .
j_call: TRBJ1-4
cdr3_nt: TGTGCCAGCAGTGCACAGGGGGGTCTTCGGGATGAAAAACTGTTTTTT
cdr3_aa: CASSAQGGLRDEKLFF

d_call: TRBD2
v_call: TRBV10-1
clone_size: .
j_call: TRBJ2-5
cdr3_nt: TGCGCCAGCAACCGAGTCGGGCTAGCGGAGTACCAAGAGACCCAGTACTTC
cdr3_aa: CASNRVGLAEYQETQYF

d_call: TRBD1
v_call: TRBV5-1
clone_size: few
j_call: TRBJ2-3
cdr3_nt: TGCGCCAGCAGCTCACCGACAGGGACGCAGTATTTT
cdr3_aa: CASSSPTGTQYF

d_call: .
v_call: TRBV2
clone_size: medium-sized
j_call: TRBJ2-7
cdr3_nt: TGTGCCAGCAGTGACGGCGAGGAGGCCTTCCTCTACGAGCAGTACTTC
cdr3_aa: CASSDGEEAFLYEQYF

d_call: .
v_call: TRBV11-2
clone_size: few
j_call: TRBJ1-1
cdr3_nt: TGTGCCAGCAGCTATGACAGTAACACTGAAGCTTTCTTT
cdr3_aa: CASSYDSNTEAFF

d_call: .
v_call: TRBV11-3
clone_size: .
j_call: TRBJ2-1
cdr3_nt: TGTGCCAGCAGCTTAGACCCGAGCTCCTACAATGAGCAGTTCTTC
cdr3_aa: CASSLDPSSYNEQFF